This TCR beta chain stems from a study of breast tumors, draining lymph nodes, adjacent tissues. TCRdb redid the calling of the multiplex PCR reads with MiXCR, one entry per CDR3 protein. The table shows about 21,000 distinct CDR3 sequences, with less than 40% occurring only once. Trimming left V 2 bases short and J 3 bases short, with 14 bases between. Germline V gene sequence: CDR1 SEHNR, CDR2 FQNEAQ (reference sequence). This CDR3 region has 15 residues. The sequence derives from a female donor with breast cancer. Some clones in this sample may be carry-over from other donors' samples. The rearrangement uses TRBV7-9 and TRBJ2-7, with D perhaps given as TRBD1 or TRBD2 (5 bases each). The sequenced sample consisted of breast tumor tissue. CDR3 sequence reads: CASSLSGAGDYEQYF. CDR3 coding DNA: TGTGCCAGCAGCTTATCCGGGGCCGGAGACTACGAGCAGTACTTC.